The sequence of this TCR beta chain was determined in a study of neurological immune-mediated disorders. Study summary: 31 of 34 multiple sclerosis patients had relapsing-remitting disease; 3 had secondary progressive.

This clonotype occurred many times. The antigen is unknown. Study-level points and caveats: Sharing of CDR3 amino acid sequences among expanded clones across subjects was absent, suggesting private repertoires in all groups. The phylogenetic placement of 18 of 34 multiple sclerosis patients' repertoires in one related-CDR3 cluster constitutes a possible signature.

TCRdb passed the 5' RACE reads through MiXCR, listing each CDR3 protein once. The sample yields 70,000 or so distinct CDR3 sequences, around 3% seen once. Germline V gene data show CDR1 as SGHTA and CDR2 as FQGNSA. With V trimmed by 0 bases and J by 4 bases, 7 bases remained unmatched. The CDR3 sequence is 16 residues long. The unsorted libraries had their origin in 2 million PBMCs stored at -80 C. The source is a woman between 45 and 60 years old with multiple sclerosis. This rearrangement joins TRBV7-2 to TRBJ2-7; 9 nucleotides match TRBD2. The sample comprised PBMCs. CDR3 amino acids: CASSLAGLAGKYEQYF. DNA of the CDR3: TGTGCCAGCAGCTTAGCGGGTCTAGCGGGAAAATACGAGCAGTACTTC. Full variable domain (missing parts from reference TRBV7-2 and TRBJ2-7): GAGVSQSPSNKVTEKGKDVELRCDPISGHTALYWYRQSLGQGLEFLIYFQGNSAPDKSGLPSDRFSAERTGGSVSTLTIQRTQQEDSAVYLCASSLAGLAGKYEQYFGPGTRLTVT.